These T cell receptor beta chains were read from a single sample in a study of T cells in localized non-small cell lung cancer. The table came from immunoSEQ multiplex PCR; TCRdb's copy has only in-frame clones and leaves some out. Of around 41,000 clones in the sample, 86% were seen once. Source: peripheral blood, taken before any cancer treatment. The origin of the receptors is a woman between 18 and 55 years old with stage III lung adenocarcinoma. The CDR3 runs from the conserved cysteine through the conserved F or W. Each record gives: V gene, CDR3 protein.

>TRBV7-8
CASSPGRGTYNEQFF
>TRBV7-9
CASSLVAGSTGYTF
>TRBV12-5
CASGFNRDQPQHF
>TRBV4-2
CASSQAPTGSYGYTF
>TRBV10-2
CASSEFRGGRNEQFF
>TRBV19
CASSIGSGANTEAFF
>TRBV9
CASSVGVPGARYTEAFF
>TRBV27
CASSLSGGGKETQYF
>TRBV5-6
CASSLGQDKQFF
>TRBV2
CASTGSHNTGELFF
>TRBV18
CASSTNRGQEPQHF
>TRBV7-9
CASSLRQGATNEKLFF
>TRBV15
CATSRTYGPADTQYF